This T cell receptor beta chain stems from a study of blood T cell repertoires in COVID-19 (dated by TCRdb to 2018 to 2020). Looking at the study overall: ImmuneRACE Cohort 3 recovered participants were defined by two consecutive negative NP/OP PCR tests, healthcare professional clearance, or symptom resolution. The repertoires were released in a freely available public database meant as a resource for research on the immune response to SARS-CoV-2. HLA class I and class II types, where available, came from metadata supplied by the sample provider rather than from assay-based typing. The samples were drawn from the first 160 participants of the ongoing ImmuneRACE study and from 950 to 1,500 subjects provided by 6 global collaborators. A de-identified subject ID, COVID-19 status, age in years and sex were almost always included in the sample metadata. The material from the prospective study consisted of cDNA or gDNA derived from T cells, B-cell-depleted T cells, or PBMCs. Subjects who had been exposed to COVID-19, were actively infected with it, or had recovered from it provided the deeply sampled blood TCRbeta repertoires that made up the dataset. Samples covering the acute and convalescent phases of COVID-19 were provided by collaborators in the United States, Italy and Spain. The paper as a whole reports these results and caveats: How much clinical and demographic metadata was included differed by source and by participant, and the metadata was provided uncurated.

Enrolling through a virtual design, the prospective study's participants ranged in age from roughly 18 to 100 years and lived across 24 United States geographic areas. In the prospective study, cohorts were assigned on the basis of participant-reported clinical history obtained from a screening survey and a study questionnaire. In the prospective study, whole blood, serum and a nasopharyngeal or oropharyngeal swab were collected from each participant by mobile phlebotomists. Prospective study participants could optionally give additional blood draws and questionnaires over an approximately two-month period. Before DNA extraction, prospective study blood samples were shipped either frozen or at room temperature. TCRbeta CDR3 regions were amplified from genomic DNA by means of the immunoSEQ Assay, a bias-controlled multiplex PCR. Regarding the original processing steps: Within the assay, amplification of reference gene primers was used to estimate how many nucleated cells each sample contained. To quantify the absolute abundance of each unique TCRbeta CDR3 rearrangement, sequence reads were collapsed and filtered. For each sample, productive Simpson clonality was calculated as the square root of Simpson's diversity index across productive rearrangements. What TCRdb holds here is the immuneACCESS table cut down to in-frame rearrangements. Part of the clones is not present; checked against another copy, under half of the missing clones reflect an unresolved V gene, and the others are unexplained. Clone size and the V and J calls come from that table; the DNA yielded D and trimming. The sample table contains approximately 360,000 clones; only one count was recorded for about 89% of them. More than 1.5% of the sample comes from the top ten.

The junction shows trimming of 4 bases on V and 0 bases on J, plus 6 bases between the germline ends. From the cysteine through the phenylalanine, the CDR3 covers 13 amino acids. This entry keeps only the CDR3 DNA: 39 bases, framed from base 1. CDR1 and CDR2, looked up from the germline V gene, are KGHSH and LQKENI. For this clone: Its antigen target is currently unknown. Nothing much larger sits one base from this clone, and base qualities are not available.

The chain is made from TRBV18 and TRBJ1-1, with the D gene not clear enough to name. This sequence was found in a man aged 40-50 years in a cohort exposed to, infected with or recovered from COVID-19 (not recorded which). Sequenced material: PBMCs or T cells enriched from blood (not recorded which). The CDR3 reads CASSQDLNTEAFF. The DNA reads TGTGCCAGCTCACAGGACTTGAACACTGAAGCTTTCTTT.